Here is one T cell receptor (beta chain) with its context. No antigen is known for it. The data were taken from a study of shared clonotypes between healthy human individuals. Study-wide results and caveats: Clonotype sharing among the donors was expected to vary with sequencing depth. In contrast to clonotypes shared by all four donors, non-shared clonotypes had lower generation probabilities. Clonotypes that were shared across a handful of donors made up roughly 5.2% of naive CD4 clonotypes.

This table comes from immunoSEQ multiplex PCR, and its TCRdb copy is limited to in-frame clones, with some not included. The table has fewer than 3 million clones, about 90% seen once. The sequenced sample consisted of naive CD4+ T cells from PBMCs. Specified subset: CD45RA+ positively selected. The TCR comes from a man in his late teens or twenties in good health. Some clones in this sample may be carry-over from other donors' samples.

Written as DNA, the CDR3 is TGTGCCAGCAGCTTCTTGAGTCAGCTGGGGGAGCAGTACTTC. Translation gives CASSFLSQLGEQYF. The chain joins TRBV7-9 to TRBJ2-7; no clear D gene. Trimming left V 3 bases short and J 7 bases short, with 16 bases between. Germline CDR1 is SEHNR and CDR2 is FQNEAQ (reference sequence). This CDR3 region has 14 residues.